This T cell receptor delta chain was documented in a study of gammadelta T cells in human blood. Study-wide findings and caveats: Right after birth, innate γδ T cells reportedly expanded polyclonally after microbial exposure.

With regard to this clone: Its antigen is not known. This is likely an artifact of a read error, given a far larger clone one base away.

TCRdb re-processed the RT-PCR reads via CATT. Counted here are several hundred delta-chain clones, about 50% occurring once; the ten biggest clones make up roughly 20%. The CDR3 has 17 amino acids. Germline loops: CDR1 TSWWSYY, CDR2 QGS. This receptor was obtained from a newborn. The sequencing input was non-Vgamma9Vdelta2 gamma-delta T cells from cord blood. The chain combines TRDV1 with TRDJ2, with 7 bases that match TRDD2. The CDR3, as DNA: TGTGCTCTTGGGGGCCCTTCCTCCGGAGGGCAAACAGCACAGCTCTTCTTT. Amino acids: CALGGPSSGGQTAQLFF.